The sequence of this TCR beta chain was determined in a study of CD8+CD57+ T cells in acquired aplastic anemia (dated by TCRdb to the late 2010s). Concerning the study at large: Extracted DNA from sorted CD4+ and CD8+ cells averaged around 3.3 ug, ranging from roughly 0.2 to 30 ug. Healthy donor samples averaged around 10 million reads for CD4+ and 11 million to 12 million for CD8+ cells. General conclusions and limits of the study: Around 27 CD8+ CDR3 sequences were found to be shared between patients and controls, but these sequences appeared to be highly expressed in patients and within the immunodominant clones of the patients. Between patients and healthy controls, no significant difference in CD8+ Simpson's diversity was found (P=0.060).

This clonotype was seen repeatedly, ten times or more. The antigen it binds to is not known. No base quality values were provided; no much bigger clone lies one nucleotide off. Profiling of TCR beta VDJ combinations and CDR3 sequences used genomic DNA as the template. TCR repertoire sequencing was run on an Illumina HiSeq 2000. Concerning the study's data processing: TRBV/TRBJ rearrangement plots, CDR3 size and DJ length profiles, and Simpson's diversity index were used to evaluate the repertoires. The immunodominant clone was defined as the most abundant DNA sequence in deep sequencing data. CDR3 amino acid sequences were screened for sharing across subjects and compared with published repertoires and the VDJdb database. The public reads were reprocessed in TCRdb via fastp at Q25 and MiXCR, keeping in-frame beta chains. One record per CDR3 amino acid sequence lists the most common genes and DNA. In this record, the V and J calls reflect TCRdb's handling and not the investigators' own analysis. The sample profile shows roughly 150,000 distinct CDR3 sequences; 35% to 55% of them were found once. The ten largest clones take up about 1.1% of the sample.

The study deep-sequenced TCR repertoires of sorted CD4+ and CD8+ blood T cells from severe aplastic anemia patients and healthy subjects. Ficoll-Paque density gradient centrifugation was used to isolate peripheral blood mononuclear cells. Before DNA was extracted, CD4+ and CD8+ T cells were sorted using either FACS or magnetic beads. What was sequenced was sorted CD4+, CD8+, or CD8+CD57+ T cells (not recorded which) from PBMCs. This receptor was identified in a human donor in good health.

The CDR3: CSASITGGLNEQFF. The DNA is TGCAGTGCTAGTATCACCGGAGGTCTCAATGAGCAGTTCTTC. The V and J segments used are TRBV20-1 and TRBJ2-1; matching of 5 bases hints at TRBD2 as the D gene. The CDR3 goes from the cysteine to the phenylalanine over 14 residues. Just CDR3 DNA is preserved here, 42 bases in frame from base 1. CDR1 and CDR2 (DFQATT, SNEGSKA) derive from the germline V gene (reference sequence). Trimming removed 3 bases from V and 6 bases from J, leaving 15 bases between the germline ends.